This T cell receptor (beta chain) stems from a study of cytomegalovirus exposure and HLA in healthy donors. Comment on this clone: The antigen remains undetermined.

In the PCR, 60 Vbeta and 13 Jbeta primers were used. This table comes from immunoSEQ multiplex PCR, and its TCRdb copy is limited to in-frame clones, with some not included. The top ten clones hold roughly an eighth of a sample with over 95,000 clones, about 75% of them seen once. The CDR3 length is 12 residues. V was clipped by 3 bases and J by 3 bases, with 6 bases between them. Per the germline V gene, CDR1 is SQVTM and CDR2 is ANQGSEA. Findings and caveats of the study: TRBV6-2, TRBV6-3 and some other V segments were excluded as indistinguishable. Near-uniform donor sequencing depth was presumed by presence/absence analyses.

The chain carries TRBV29-1 and TRBJ2-1, with D perhaps TRBD2 (6 bases). The TCR was taken from a woman in her forties in good health and CMV-seropositive. The sample consisted of PBMCs. In DNA form, the CDR3 reads TGCAGCGTTGAGGGGGGCTACAATGAGCAGTTCTTC. As protein: CSVEGGYNEQFF.